Below are 23 T cell receptor beta chains sequenced from a single sample in a study of cytomegalovirus exposure and HLA in healthy donors. 60 Vbeta and 13 Jbeta primers were used in PCR. Assay: immunoSEQ multiplex PCR; the TCRdb copy retains only in-frame clones and omits some. The sample includes under 200,000 clones, approximately 80% of them seen just once. Input material: PBMCs. The source of these receptors is a woman aged 45-65 years in good health and CMV-seronegative.

The chain has TRBV5-6 and TRBJ1-2; no clear D gene. Germline V lookup: CDR1 SGHDT, CDR2 YYEEEE. V was pared by 2 bases and J by 0 bases, with 11 bases between. CDR3 length: 15 amino acids. The CDR3 protein is CASSFGGETNYGYTF. The DNA of the CDR3 is TGTGCCAGCAGCTTTGGAGGAGAGACTAACTATGGCTACACCTTC.

This chain uses TRBV19 with TRBJ2-1; 9 bases are a match to TRBD1. CDR3 length: 15 residues. CDR1 and CDR2 from the germline V gene are LNHDA and SQIVND (reference sequence). J was trimmed by 2 bases and V by 2 bases; bases with no gene match: 1. The CDR3 is CASSINRGPYNEQFF. The CDR3 bases are TGTGCCAGTAGTATAAACAGGGGGCCCTACAATGAGCAGTTCTTC.

With regard to this clone: Other nucleotide sequences in the sample specify the same CDR3. This rearrangement joins TRBV28 to TRBJ1-3; D may be TRBD1 (5 bases). CDR3 size: 14 residues. Trimming left V 6 bases short and J 1 base short, with 10 bases between. Germline lookup yields CDR1 MDHEN and CDR2 SYDVKM. DNA for the CDR3: TGTGCCAGCAGCTTACGGGGGTCTGGAAACACCATATATTTT. It translates to CASSLRGSGNTIYF.

The chain combines TRBV28 with TRBJ2-7; no clear D. The CDR3 length is 14 residues. The V and J ends lost 2 bases and 0 bases respectively, with 8 bases between them. Germline CDR1 and CDR2: MDHEN and SYDVKM. CDR3 region: CASSLGQPSYEQYF. CDR3 bases: TGTGCCAGCAGTTTAGGGCAGCCCTCCTACGAGCAGTACTTC.

The rearrangement joins TRBV28 to TRBJ2-7; tentatively, D is TRBD1 (5 bases). V was trimmed by 7 bases and J by 3 bases, leaving 19 bases between them. Germline loops: CDR1 MDHEN, CDR2 SYDVKM. The CDR3 consists of 15 residues. This CDR3 is CASIPAGSDGYEQYF. DNA of the CDR3: TGTGCCAGCATTCCCGCAGGGTCCGACGGCTACGAGCAGTACTTC.

As to this clone: The junction departs from the called germline gene at one end, perhaps through a read error. V is TRBV5-1 and J is TRBJ2-1; D call uncertain. Germline V gene lookup returns CDR1 SGHRS and CDR2 YFSETQ. This CDR3 has 13 amino acids. The CDR3 region is CASGLASNNEQFF. The CDR3 nucleotides read TGCGCCAGCGGCTTGGCTAGTAACAATGAGCAGTTCTTC.

V usage is TRBV6-5 and J usage is TRBJ1-6, with 7 nucleotides matching TRBD1. CDR1 is MNHEY and CDR2 is SVGAGI in the germline V gene. The CDR3 sequence is 13 residues long. The V segment lost 4 bases and the J segment 10 bases; nucleotides outside the gene matches: 4. CDR3 sequence reads: CASSSQGPSPLHF. The CDR3 DNA sequence: TGTGCCAGCAGTTCACAGGGGCCCTCACCCCTCCACTTT.

The chain has TRBV4-3 and TRBJ2-7, with 7 nucleotides matching TRBD2. V was pared by 3 bases and J by 6 bases, with 11 bases of the junction left unmatched. The CDR3 consists of 15 residues. Per the germline V gene, CDR1 is LGHNA and CDR2 is YSLEER. DNA of the CDR3: TGCGCCAGCAGCCATGGGGGGGGGAGCCTTCGCGAGCAGTACTTC. It yields the protein CASSHGGGSLREQYF.

This chain connects TRBV6-6 to TRBJ2-7; weak D call: TRBD1 (6 bases). V lost 5 bases and J lost 6, with 11 bases in between. The CDR3 consists of 12 residues. The V gene's germline CDR1 is MNHNY and CDR2 SVGAGI (reference sequence). In DNA, the CDR3 is TGTGCCAGCAGTCCCCGGGACACCGAGCAGTACTTC. Its translation: CASSPRDTEQYF.

CDR3 amino acids: CASRRQVFSGNTIYF. The CDR3 coding sequence is TGTGCCAGCAGGAGACAGGTCTTCTCTGGAAACACCATATATTTT. V is TRBV6-5 and J is TRBJ1-3, with D possibly matching TRBD1 (6 bases). V shed 6 bases and J shed 0 bases, with 12 bases lying between them. The CDR3 is 15 residues long. Germline CDR1 reads MNHEY; CDR2 reads SVGAGI.

V and J are TRBV18 and TRBJ2-5; 7 nucleotides align to TRBD1. The CDR3 sequence is 15 residues long. V gave up 3 bases and J gave up 4 bases; unmatched junction bases: 8. The germline V gene encodes CDR1 KGHSH and CDR2 LQKENI. The CDR3 sequence: CASSPRDRAGETQYF. CDR3 coding DNA: TGTGCCAGCTCACCCAGAGACAGGGCTGGAGAGACCCAGTACTTC.

The V and J genes are TRBV2 and TRBJ2-1; D unresolved. The germline V gene encodes CDR1 SNHLY and CDR2 FYNNEI. CDR3 length: 13 amino acids. Trimming took 5 bases from V and 4 from J, leaving 9 bases between them. The CDR3 sequence: CASSTTAYNEQFF. In DNA, the CDR3 is TGTGCCAGCAGTACGACTGCTTACAATGAGCAGTTCTTC.

This clone has a handful of counts. This sequence joins TRBV6-6 and TRBJ1-1; D may be TRBD1 (5 bases). The CDR3 is made up of 12 amino acids. Germline values: CDR1 MNHNY, CDR2 SVGAGI (reference sequence). Between the trimmed V and J ends, which lost 9 bases and 2 bases, there was a span of 10 bases. CDR3 nucleotides: TGTGCCAGTAAGACAGCCAACACTGAAGCTTTCTTT. Its translation is CASKTANTEAFF.

The V gene is TRBV5-1, the J gene TRBJ2-3; 10 nucleotides agree with TRBD2. The length of the CDR3 is 17 residues. Germline assignment: CDR1 SGHRS and CDR2 YFSETQ. J gave up 3 bases and V 0 bases, and 7 bases lay outside the gene matches. CDR3 coding DNA: TGCGCCAGCAGCTTGGGAACTAGCGGGAAAGGAACAGATACGCAGTATTTT. Translation gives CASSLGTSGKGTDTQYF.

The chain employs TRBV7-9 and TRBJ1-2, with D hard to call. Germline CDR1 is SEHNR and CDR2 is FQNEAQ (reference sequence). V was trimmed by 0 bases and J by 4 bases, leaving 9 bases between them. The CDR3 contains 14 residues. CDR3 DNA: TGTGCCAGCAGCTTAGCAGCCGGGAGCTATGGCTACACCTTC. It is translated as CASSLAAGSYGYTF.

This clone has only one observation. The gene calls are TRBV19 and TRBJ2-1, with 8 bases fitting TRBD1. Germline lookup yields CDR1 LNHDA and CDR2 SQIVND (reference sequence). V trimming: 7 bases; J trimming: 2 bases; junction bases outside the gene matches: 7. The CDR3 sequence is 15 residues long. CDR3 region: CASKLTGVPYNEQFF. DNA for the CDR3: TGTGCCAGTAAACTGACAGGGGTACCCTACAATGAGCAGTTCTTC.

V usage is TRBV2 and J usage is TRBJ2-7; TRBD1 matches at 8 bases. This CDR3 is built from 13 residues. V lost 4 bases, J lost 5 bases, and 4 bases stayed unmatched. The germline V gene encodes CDR1 SNHLY and CDR2 FYNNEI. The CDR3 bases are TGTGCCAGCAGTGGACAGGGGATCAACGAGCAGTACTTC. Its translation: CASSGQGINEQYF.

This clone was recorded once. The V and J genes are TRBV28 and TRBJ2-5, with 10 bases fitting TRBD2. The tail of the sequence fits TRBJ2-7 better, so the J call may be wrong. From germline, CDR1 is MDHEN and CDR2 SYDVKM. This CDR3 is built from 15 residues. CDR3 DNA: TGTGCCAGCAGTTTTCTTAGCGGGAGGCCCTCCGAGCAGTACTTC. The encoded protein is CASSFLSGRPSEQYF.

The chain links TRBV5-1 to TRBJ2-3, with TRBD2 identical over 10 bases. V was clipped by 4 bases and J by 3 bases; unmatched bases: 8. There are 16 residues in the CDR3. CDR1 is SGHRS and CDR2 is YFSETQ in the germline V gene. The CDR3 reads CASSPGLARTTDTQYF. The CDR3 DNA reads as TGCGCCAGCAGCCCGGGACTAGCGCGAACGACAGATACGCAGTATTTT.

This clone was seen a few times. The CDR3 sequence is CASTKGLARLYEQYF. CDR3 sequence (DNA): TGTGCCAGCACGAAAGGACTAGCGAGGCTCTACGAGCAGTACTTC. The J gene is TRBJ2-7, the V gene TRBV2; 9 nucleotides agree with TRBD2. The V and J ends lost 7 bases and 3 bases, in that order; junction bases with no gene match: 10. The CDR3 consists of 15 residues. Germline loops: CDR1 SNHLY, CDR2 FYNNEI.

This clone was counted a few times. The genes are TRBV19 and TRBJ2-1; D is undetermined. The germline V gene encodes CDR1 LNHDA and CDR2 SQIVND (reference sequence). V lost 5 bases and J 11 bases, leaving 16 bases between the germline ends. The CDR3 extends over 13 amino acids. The CDR3 coding sequence is TGTGCCAGTAGTCCCGGCGCGGTGACGCAGCAGTTCTTC. Translating it yields CASSPGAVTQQFF.

This chain joins TRBV9 and TRBJ1-2, with TRBD1 matching 10 bases. V lost 4 bases and J lost 4; bases outside the gene matches: 7. The CDR3 runs 15 residues. From germline, CDR1 is SGDLS and CDR2 YYNGEE. The CDR3 here is CASSSPDRGSYGYTF. CDR3 nucleotides: TGTGCCAGCAGCTCTCCGGACAGGGGGAGCTATGGCTACACCTTC. Full variable domain (missing parts from reference TRBV9 and TRBJ1-2): DSGVTQTPKHLITATGQRVTLRCSPRSGDLSVYWYQQSLDQGLQFLIQYYNGEERAKGNILERFSAQQFPDLHSELNLSSLELGDSALYFCASSSPDRGSYGYTFGSGTRLTVV.

The rearrangement uses TRBV7-6 and TRBJ1-3; the match to TRBD1 covers 7 bases. Germline V lookup: CDR1 SGHVS, CDR2 FNYEAQ. Unmatched junction bases numbered 5, after V lost 3 bases and J lost 0 bases. The CDR3 contains 16 residues. The CDR3 loop is CASSLSGQNSGNTIYF. In DNA, the CDR3 is TGTGCCAGCAGCTTGTCGGGACAGAACTCTGGAAACACCATATATTTT.